These 5 T cell receptor beta chains were all obtained from the same sample, sequenced in a study of shared clonotypes between healthy human individuals. TCRdb keeps only in-frame clones here, not all; method: immunoSEQ multiplex PCR. The sample consists of about 470,000 clones, about 85% of them appearing once. The sample comprised PBMCs. The receptors originated from a woman between 35 and 50 years old in good health. Some clones in this sample may be carry-over from other donors' samples.

The chain employs TRBV15 and TRBJ1-4; tentatively, D is TRBD1 (5 bases). Germline CDR1 and CDR2: LNHNV and YYDKDF (reference sequence). The V and J ends lost 1 base and 8 bases respectively, with 14 bases between them. CDR3 size: 15 residues. The CDR3 DNA reads as TGTGCCACCAGCAGAGGGGGCCAGACAACCGAAAAACTGTTTTTT. Amino acid sequence: CATSRGGQTTEKLFF.

About this clone: Only one base separates this from a far larger clonotype, so it likely reflects a read error. Other nucleotide sequences in the sample specify the same CDR3. The rearrangement uses TRBV28 and TRBJ1-5; 7 bases align to TRBD1. V lost 5 bases and J lost 2; bases outside the gene matches: 0. In germline, CDR1 is MDHEN, CDR2 SYDVKM. The CDR3 totals 13 residues. The chain's CDR3 is CASSTGGNQPQHF. CDR3 DNA sequence: TGTGCCAGCAGTACAGGGGGCAATCAGCCCCAGCATTTT.

This chain links TRBV18 with TRBJ2-1; D possibly matches TRBD1 or TRBD2 (5 bases each). CDR1 is KGHSH, CDR2 LQKENI, per germline. V was cut by 2 bases and J by 0 bases, with 11 bases left in between. The length of the CDR3 is 16 residues. The CDR3 DNA reads TGTGCCAGCTCACCAGCCGGGGCCTTCTCCTACAATGAGCAGTTCTTC. Translated, it gives CASSPAGAFSYNEQFF.

The genes are TRBV5-1 and TRBJ2-2; 9 bases are shared with TRBD2. The CDR3 has 16 residues. The V gene end was trimmed by 4 bases and the J gene end by 7 bases; junction bases not matched to a gene: 11. From germline, CDR1 is SGHRS and CDR2 YFSETQ. CDR3 nucleotides: TGCGCCAGCAGCGGAACCGGGACTAGCTGGGACGGGGAGCTGTTTTTT. Amino acid sequence: CASSGTGTSWDGELFF.

The gene calls are TRBV4-1 and TRBJ1-5, with 8 bases matching TRBD1. CDR3 length equals 16 residues. V lost 0 bases and J lost 7; bases outside the gene matches: 8. From germline, CDR1 is MGHRA and CDR2 YSYEKL. In DNA, the CDR3 is TGCGCCAGCAGCCAAGACGGACAGGGAATAGGGCAGCCCCAGCATTTT. Amino acids: CASSQDGQGIGQPQHF.